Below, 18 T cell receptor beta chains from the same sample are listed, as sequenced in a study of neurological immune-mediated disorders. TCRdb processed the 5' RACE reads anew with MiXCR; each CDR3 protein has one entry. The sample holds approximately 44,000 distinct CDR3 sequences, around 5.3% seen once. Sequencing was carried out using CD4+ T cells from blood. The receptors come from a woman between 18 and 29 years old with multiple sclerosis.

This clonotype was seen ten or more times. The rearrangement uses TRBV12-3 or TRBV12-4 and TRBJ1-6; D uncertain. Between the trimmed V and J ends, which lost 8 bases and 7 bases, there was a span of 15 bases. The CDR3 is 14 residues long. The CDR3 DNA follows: TGTGCCAGCGGGGTGGCTGAAACAAATTCACCCCTCCACTTT. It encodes CASGVAETNSPLHF.

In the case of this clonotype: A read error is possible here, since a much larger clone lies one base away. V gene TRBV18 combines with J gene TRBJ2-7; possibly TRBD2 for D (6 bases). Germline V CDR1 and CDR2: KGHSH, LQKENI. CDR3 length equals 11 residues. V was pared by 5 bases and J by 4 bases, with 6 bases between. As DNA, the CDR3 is TGTGCCAGCTCAGCGGGATACGAGCAGTACGTC. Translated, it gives CASSAGYEQYV.

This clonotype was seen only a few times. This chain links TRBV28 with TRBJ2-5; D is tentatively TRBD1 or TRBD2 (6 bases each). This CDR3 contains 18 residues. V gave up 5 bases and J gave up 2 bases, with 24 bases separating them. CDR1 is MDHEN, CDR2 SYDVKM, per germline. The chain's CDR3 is CASSPVWGADARQETQYF. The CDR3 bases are TGTGCCAGCAGTCCGGTTTGGGGGGCGGATGCCAGACAAGAGACCCAGTACTTC.

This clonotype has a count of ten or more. The CDR3 nucleotides read TGTGCCACCGGCGGGGGGAACTACAATGAGCAGTTCTTC. It translates to CATGGGNYNEQFF. The chain is built from TRBV14 and TRBJ2-1; 8 nucleotides align to TRBD2. V lost 10 bases, J lost 3 bases, and 5 bases stayed unmatched. The CDR3 is 13 residues long. Per the germline V gene, CDR1 is SGHDN and CDR2 is FVKESK.

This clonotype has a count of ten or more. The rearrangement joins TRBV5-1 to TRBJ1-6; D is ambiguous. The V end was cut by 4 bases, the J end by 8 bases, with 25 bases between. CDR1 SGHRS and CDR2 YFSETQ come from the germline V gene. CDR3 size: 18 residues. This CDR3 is CASSITAQRAGVYSPLHF. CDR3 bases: TGCGCCAGCAGCATCACAGCCCAGAGGGCCGGGGTCTATTCACCCCTCCACTTT.

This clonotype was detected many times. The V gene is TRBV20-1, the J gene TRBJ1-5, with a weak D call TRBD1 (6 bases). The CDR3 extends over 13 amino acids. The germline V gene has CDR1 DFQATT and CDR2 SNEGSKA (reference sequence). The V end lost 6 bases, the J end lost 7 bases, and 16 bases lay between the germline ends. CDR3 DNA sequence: TGCAGTGCCCGAACAGACGACAGGCAGCCCCAGCATTTT. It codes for CSARTDDRQPQHF.

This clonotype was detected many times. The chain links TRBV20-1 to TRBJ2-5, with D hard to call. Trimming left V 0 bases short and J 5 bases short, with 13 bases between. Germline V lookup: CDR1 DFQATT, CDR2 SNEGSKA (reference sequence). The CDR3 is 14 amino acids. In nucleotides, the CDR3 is TGCAGTGCTAGAGATTTTGGCCCAAGGGAGACCCAGTACTTC. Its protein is CSARDFGPRETQYF.

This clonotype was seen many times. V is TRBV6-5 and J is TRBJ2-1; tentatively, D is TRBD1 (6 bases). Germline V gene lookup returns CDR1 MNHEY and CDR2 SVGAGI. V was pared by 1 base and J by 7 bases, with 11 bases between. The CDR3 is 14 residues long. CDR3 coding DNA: TGTGCCAGCAGTTACTGGGACACACCGAATGAGCAGTTCTTC. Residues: CASSYWDTPNEQFF.

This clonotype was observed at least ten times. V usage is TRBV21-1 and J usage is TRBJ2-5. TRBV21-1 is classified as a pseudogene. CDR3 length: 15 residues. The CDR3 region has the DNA TGTGCCAGCAGCGGCAGCGCATTCTTCCAAGAGACCCAGTACTTC. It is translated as CASSGSAFFQETQYF.

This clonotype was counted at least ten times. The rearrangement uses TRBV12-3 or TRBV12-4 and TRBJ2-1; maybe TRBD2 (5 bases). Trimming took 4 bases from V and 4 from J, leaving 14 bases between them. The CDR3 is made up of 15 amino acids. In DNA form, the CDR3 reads TGTGCCAGCAGTTGGGGTGGCGGGCATTACAATGAGCAGTTCTTC. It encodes CASSWGGGHYNEQFF.

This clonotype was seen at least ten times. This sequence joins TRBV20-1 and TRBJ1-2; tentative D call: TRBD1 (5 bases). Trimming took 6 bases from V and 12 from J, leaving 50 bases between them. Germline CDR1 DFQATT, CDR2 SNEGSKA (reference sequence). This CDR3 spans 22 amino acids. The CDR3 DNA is TGCAGTGCCCCTTCTCGACCGAAAACCGAGGCAAACCCAGGGACTAAGGGCCGTTATGACACCTTC. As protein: CSAPSRPKTEANPGTKGRYDTF.

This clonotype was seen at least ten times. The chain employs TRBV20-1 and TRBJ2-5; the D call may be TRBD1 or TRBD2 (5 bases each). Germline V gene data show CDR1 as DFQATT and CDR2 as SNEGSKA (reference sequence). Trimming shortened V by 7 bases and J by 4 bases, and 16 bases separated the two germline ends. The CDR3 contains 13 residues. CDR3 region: CSGPGASRETQYF. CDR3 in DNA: TGCAGTGGTCCCGGGGCTAGCAGAGAGACCCAGTACTTC.

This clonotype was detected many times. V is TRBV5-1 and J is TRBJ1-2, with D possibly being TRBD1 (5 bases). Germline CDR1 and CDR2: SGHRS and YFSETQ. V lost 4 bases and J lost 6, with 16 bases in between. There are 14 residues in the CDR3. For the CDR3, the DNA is TGCGCCAGCAGCCCGGCGGGGCCCCATGATGGCTACACCTTC. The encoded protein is CASSPAGPHDGYTF.

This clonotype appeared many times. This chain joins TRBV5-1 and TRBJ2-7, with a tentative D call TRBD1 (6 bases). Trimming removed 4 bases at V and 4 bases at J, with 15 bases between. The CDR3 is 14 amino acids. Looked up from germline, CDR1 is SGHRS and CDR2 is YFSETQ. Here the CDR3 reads CASSIQGSSYEQYF. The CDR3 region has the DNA TGCGCCAGCAGCATACAGGGTTCTTCGTACGAGCAGTACTTC.

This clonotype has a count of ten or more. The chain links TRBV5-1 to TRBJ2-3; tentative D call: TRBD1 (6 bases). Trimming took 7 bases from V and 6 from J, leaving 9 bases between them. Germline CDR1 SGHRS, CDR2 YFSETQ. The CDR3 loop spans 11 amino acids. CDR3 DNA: TGCGCCAGCGTCAGGGGTGATACGCAGTATTTT. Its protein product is CASVRGDTQYF. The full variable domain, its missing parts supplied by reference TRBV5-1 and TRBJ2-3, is KAGVTQTPRYLIKTRGQQVTLSCSPISGHRSVSWYQQTPGQGLQFLFEYFSETQRNKGNFPGRFSGRQFSNSRSEMNVSTLELGDSALYLCASVRGDTQYFGPGTRLTVL.

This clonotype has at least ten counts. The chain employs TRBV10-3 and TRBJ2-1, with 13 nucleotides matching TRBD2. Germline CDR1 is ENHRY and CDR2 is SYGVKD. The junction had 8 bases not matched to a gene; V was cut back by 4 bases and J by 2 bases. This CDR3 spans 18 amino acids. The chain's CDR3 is CAISVTSGRGGAYNEQFF. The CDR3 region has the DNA TGTGCCATCAGTGTCACTAGCGGGAGGGGAGGCGCCTACAATGAGCAGTTCTTC.

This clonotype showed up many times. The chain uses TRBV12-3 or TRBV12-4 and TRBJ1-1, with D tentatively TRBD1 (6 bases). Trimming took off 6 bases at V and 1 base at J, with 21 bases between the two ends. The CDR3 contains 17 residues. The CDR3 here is CASSYRVLGTRNTEAFF. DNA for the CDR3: TGTGCCAGCAGCTATCGAGTGCTGGGGACAAGGAACACTGAAGCTTTCTTT.

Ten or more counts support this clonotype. The CDR3 loop is CASSLRGKSGNTIYF. The CDR3 region has the DNA TGTGCCAGCAGCTTAAGGGGGAAATCTGGAAACACCATATATTTT. This sequence joins TRBV7-2 and TRBJ1-3; maybe TRBD1 (6 bases). The V end lost 2 bases, the J end lost 1 base, and 9 bases lay between the germline ends. Per germline, CDR1 SGHTA and CDR2 FQGNSA. This CDR3 spans 15 amino acids.